This note documents a single T cell receptor beta chain sequence. As originally analysed: Amplifying reference gene primers gave estimates of nucleated cell counts. The repertoire was sequenced with immunoSEQ multiplex PCR; TCRdb's copy has only in-frame clones and lacks some. V, J and clone size reflect that table, while D and trimming were determined from the DNA. The sample lists fewer than 60,000 clones, about four fifths occurring once. The sample comes from a study of blood T cell repertoires in COVID-19. At the level of the study: From the United States, Italy and Spain came samples of acute and convalescent COVID-19. PBMCs, B-cell-depleted T cells, or T cells were the source of the cDNA or gDNA that made up the material.

The source of this sequence is a human donor in a cohort sampled during active COVID-19. Sequencing was performed on peripheral blood.

The CDR3 sequence is CASSSGLTNSPLHF. The CDR3 DNA reads as TGTGCCAGCAGCTCGGGACTGACGAATTCACCCCTCCACTTT. V usage is TRBV7-9 and J usage is TRBJ1-6, with a weak D call TRBD1 (5 bases). Trimming took off 4 bases at V and 7 bases at J, with 11 bases between the two ends. The length of the CDR3 is 14 residues. From germline, CDR1 is SEHNR and CDR2 FQNEAQ (reference sequence). Full variable domain (missing parts from reference TRBV7-9 and TRBJ1-6): DTGVSQNPRHKITKRGQNVTFRCDPISEHNRLYWYRQTLGQGPEFLTYFQNEAQLEKSRLLSDRFSAERPKGSFSTLEIQRTEQGDSAMYLCASSSGLTNSPLHFGNGTRLTVT.